This is a list of T cell receptor beta chains from one sample in a study of T cell repertoires in aging, cancer and after chemotherapy. TCRdb redid the calling of the multiplex PCR reads with MiXCR, one entry per CDR3 protein. The sample contains about 2,700 distinct CDR3 sequences, around 25% of which appear only once. Input material: blood. These receptors were taken from a human donor with a solid tumor. Each CDR3 is given without its conserved first and last residue. A D gene is named only where the DNA matches it firmly.

len,d_gene,v_gene,j_gene,CDR3aa
13,TRBD2,TRBV27,TRBJ2-3,ASSWREGSTDTQY
11,.,TRBV20-1,TRBJ1-2,SASRRQGGGYT
17,TRBD2,TRBV15,TRBJ2-1,ATSRVGLAGLLGYNEQF
14,TRBD2,TRBV6-2/TRBV6-3,TRBJ2-3,ASSYRLALSTDTQY
11,.,TRBV5-4,TRBJ2-5,ASSFGGGETQY
9,.,TRBV5-1,TRBJ2-3,ASSLTDTQY
12,TRBD1,TRBV6-1,TRBJ2-7,ASSPGTGPYEQY
11,.,TRBV19,TRBJ2-5,AIGLLGSETQY
13,TRBD2,TRBV6-6,TRBJ2-2,ASNLGLVNTGELF
18,TRBD2,TRBV7-2,TRBJ2-7,ASSRLAGLAGGQGFNEQY